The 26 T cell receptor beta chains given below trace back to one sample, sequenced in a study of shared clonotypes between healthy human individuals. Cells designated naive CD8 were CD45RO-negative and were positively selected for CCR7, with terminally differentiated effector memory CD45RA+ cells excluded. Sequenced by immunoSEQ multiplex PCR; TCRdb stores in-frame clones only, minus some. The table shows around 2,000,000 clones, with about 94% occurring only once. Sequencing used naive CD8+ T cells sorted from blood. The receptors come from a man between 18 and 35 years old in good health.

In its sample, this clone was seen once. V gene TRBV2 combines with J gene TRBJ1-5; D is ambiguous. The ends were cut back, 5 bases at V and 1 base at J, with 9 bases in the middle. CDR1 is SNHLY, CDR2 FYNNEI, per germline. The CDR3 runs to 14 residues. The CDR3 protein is CASSRPESNQPQHF. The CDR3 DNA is TGTGCCAGCAGTAGGCCTGAGAGCAATCAGCCCCAGCATTTT.

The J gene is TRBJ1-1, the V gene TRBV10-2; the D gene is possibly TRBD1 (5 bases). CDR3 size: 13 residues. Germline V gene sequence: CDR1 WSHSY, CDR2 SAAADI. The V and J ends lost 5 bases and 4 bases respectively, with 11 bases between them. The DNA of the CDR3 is TGCGCCAGCAGTTACGACGGGGGCACTGAAGCTTTCTTT. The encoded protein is CASSYDGGTEAFF.

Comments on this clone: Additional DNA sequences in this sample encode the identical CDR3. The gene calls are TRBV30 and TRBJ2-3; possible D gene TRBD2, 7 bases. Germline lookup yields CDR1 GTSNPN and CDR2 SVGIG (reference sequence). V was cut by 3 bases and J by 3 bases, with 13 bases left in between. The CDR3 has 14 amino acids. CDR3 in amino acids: CAWRERGGTDTQYF. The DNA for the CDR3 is TGTGCCTGGAGGGAAAGGGGGGGGACAGATACGCAGTATTTT.

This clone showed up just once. CDR3 sequence (DNA): TGTGCCAGCAAGGGACTAGCGGGAACAGATACGCAGTATTTT. It translates to CASKGLAGTDTQYF. The rearrangement joins TRBV6-5 to TRBJ2-3; 13 nucleotides align to TRBD2. V was clipped by 7 bases and J by 3 bases; unmatched bases: 1. The length of the CDR3 is 14 residues. CDR1 and CDR2 from the germline V gene are MNHEY and SVGAGI.

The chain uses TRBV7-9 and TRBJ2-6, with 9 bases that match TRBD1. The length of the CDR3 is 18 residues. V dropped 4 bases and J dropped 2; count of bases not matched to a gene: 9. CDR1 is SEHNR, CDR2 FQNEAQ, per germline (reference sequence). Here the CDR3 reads CASSSPRTGDTGANVLTF. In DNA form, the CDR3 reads TGTGCCAGCAGCTCCCCCCGGACAGGGGATACTGGGGCCAACGTCCTGACTTTC. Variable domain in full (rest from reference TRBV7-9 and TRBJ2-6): DTGVSQNPRHKITKRGQNVTFRCDPISEHNRLYWYRQTLGQGPEFLTYFQNEAQLEKSRLLSDRFSAERPKGSFSTLEIQRTEQGDSAMYLCASSSPRTGDTGANVLTFGAGSRLTVL.

The CDR3 DNA is TGCAGCGTTGAGGGACAGGGGCAAACTGAAGCTTTCTTT. This translates into CSVEGQGQTEAFF. J is TRBJ1-1 and V is TRBV29-1, with 10 bases matching TRBD1. CDR1 and CDR2 (germline): SQVTM, ANQGSEA. Trimming cost V 3 bases and J 5 bases; bases outside gene matches: 3. This CDR3 region has 13 residues. The full variable domain, completed using reference TRBV29-1 and TRBJ1-1, is SAVISQKPSRDICQRGTSLTIQCQVDSQVTMMFWYRQQPGQSLTLIATANQGSEATYESGFVIDKFPISRPNLTFSTLTVSNMSPEDSSIYLCSVEGQGQTEAFFGQGTRLTVV.

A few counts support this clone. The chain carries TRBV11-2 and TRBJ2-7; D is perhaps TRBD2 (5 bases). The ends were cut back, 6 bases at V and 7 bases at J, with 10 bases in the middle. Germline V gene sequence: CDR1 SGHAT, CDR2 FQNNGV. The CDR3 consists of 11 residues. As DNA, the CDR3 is TGTGCCAGCAGACTAACGGGGGAGCAGTACTTC. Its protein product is CASRLTGEQYF.

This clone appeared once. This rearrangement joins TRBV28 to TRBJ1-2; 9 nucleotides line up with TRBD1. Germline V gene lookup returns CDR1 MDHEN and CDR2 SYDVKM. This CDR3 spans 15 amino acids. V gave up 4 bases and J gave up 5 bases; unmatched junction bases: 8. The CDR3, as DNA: TGTGCCAGCAGTTGGGACCTACAGGGGGCGTATGGCTACACCTTC. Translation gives CASSWDLQGAYGYTF.

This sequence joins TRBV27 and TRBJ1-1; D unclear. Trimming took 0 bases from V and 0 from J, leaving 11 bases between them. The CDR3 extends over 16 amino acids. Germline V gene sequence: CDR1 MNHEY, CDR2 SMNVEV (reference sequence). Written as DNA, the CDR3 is TGTGCCAGCAGTTTATCGATCGGCAGCCTGAACACTGAAGCTTTCTTT. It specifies CASSLSIGSLNTEAFF.

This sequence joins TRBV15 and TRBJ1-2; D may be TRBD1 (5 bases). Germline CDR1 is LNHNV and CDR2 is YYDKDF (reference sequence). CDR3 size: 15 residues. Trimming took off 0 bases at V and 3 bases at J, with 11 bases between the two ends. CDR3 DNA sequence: TGTGCCACCAGCAGAGATGGGGCAGGGTACTATGGCTACACCTTC. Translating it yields CATSRDGAGYYGYTF.

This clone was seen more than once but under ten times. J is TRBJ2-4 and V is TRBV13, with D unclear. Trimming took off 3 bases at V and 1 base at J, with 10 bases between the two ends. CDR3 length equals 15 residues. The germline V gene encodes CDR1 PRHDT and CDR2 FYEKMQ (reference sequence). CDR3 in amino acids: CASSFGYSAKNIQYF. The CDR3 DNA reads TGTGCCAGCAGCTTCGGGTATAGCGCCAAAAACATTCAGTACTTC.

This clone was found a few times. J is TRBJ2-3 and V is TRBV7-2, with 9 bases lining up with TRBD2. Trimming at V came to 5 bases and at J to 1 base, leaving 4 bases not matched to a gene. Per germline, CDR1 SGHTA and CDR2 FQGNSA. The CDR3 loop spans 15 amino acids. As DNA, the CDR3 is TGTGCCAGCAGCCCGCGGACTAGCGGCACAGATACGCAGTATTTT. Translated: CASSPRTSGTDTQYF. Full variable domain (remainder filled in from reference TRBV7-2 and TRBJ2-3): GAGVSQSPSNKVTEKGKDVELRCDPISGHTALYWYRQSLGQGLEFLIYFQGNSAPDKSGLPSDRFSAERTGGSVSTLTIQRTQQEDSAVYLCASSPRTSGTDTQYFGPGTRLTVL.

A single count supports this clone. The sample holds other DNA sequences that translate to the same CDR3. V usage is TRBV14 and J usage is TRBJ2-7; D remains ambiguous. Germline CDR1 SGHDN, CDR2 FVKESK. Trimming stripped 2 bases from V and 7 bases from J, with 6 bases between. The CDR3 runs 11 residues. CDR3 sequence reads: CASSQFYEQYF. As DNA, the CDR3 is TGTGCCAGCAGCCAATTCTATGAGCAGTACTTC.

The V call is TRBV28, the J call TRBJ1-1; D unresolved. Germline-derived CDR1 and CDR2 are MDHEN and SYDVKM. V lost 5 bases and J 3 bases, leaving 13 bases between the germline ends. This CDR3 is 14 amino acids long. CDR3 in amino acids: CASSAIMGYTEAFF. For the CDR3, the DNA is TGTGCCAGCAGTGCAATTATGGGGTACACTGAAGCTTTCTTT. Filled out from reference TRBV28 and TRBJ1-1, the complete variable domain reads DVKVTQSSRYLVKRTGEKVFLECVQDMDHENMFWYRQDPGLGLRLIYFSYDVKMKEKGDIPEGYSVSREKKERFSLILESASTNQTSMYLCASSAIMGYTEAFFGQGTRLTVV.

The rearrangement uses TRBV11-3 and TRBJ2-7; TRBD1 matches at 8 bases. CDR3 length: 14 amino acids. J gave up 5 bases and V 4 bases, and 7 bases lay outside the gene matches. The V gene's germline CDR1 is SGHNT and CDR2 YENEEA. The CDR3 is CASSSPTGDHEQYF. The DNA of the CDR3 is TGTGCCAGCAGCTCCCCGACAGGGGACCACGAGCAGTACTTC.

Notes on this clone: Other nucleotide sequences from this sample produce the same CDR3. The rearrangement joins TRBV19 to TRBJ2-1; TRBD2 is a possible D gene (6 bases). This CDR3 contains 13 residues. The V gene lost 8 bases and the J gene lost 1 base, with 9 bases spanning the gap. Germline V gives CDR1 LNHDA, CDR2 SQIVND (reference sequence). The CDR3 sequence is CASARGSYNEQFF. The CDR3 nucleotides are TGTGCCAGTGCGCGGGGTTCCTACAATGAGCAGTTCTTC.

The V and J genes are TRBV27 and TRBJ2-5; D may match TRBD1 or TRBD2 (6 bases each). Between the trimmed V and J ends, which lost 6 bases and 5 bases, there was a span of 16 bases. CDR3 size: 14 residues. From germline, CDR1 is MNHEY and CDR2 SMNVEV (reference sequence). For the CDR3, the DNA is TGTGCCAGCAGCCTTACCGGGGGCTGGGAGACCCAGTACTTC. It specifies CASSLTGGWETQYF.

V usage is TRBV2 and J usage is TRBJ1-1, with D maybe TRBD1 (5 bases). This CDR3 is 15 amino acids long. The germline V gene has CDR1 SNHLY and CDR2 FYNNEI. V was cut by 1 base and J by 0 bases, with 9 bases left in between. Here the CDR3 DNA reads TGTGCCAGCAGTGAAGAAGACAGATTGAACACTGAAGCTTTCTTT. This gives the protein CASSEEDRLNTEAFF.

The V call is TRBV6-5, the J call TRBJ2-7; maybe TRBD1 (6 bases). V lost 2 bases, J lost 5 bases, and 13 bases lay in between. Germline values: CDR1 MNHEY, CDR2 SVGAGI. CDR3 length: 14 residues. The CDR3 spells CASSYGGRGNEQYF. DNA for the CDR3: TGTGCCAGCAGTTACGGCGGCAGGGGAAACGAGCAGTACTTC.

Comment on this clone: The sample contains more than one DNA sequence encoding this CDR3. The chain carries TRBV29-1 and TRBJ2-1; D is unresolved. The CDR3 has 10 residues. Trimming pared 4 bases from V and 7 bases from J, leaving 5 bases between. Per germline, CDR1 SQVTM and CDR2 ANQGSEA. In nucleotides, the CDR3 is TGCAGCGTTGTTGGAAATGAGCAGTTCTTC. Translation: CSVVGNEQFF.

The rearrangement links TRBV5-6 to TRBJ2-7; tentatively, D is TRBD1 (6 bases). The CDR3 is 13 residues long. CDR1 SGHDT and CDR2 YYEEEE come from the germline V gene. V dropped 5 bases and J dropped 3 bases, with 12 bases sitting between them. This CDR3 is CASRDRRYYEQYF. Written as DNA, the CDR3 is TGTGCCAGCAGAGACAGGCGTTACTACGAGCAGTACTTC.

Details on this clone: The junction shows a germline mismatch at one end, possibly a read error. Here the CDR3 DNA reads TGTGCCAGCAGCTCAACCGGGACAGGGGCCTTC. Translation: CASSSTGTGAF. The chain combines TRBV5-6 with TRBJ1-2; TRBD1 matches 10 bases. The CDR3 consists of 11 residues. The germline gives CDR1 SGHDT, CDR2 YYEEEE. The variable domain in full, completed from reference TRBV5-6 and TRBJ1-2, reads DAGVTQSPTHLIKTRGQQVTLRCSPKSGHDTVSWYQQALGQGPQFIFQYYEEEERQRGNFPDRFSGHQFPNYSSELNVNALLLGDSALYLCASSSTGTGAFGSGTRLTVV.

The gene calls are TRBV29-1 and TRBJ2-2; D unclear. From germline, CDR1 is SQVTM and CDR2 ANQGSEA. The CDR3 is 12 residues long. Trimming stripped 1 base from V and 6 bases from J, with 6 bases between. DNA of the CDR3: TGCAGCGTTGAAGGCCCAGCCGGGGAGCTGTTTTTT. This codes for CSVEGPAGELFF.

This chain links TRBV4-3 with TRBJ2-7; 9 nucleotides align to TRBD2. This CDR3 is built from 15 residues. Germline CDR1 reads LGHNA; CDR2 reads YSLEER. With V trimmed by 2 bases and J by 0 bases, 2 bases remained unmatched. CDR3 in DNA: TGCGCCAGCAGCCAAAATAGCGGGAGCTCCTACGAGCAGTACTTC. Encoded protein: CASSQNSGSSYEQYF.

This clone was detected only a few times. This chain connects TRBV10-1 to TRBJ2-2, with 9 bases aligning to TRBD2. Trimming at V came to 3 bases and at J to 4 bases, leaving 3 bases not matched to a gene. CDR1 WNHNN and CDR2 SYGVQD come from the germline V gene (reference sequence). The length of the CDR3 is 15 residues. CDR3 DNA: TGCGCCAGCAGTGATGCGGGAGGGCCCACCGGGGAGCTGTTTTTT. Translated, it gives CASSDAGGPTGELFF.

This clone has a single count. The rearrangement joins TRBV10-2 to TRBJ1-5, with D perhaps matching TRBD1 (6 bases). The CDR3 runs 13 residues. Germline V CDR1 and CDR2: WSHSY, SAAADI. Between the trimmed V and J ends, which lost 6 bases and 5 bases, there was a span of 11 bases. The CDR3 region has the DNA TGCGCCAGCAGGGGGGACAACTATCAGCCCCAGCATTTT. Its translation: CASRGDNYQPQHF.